These 10 T cell receptor beta chains were all obtained from the same sample, sequenced in a study of blood T cell repertoires in COVID-19. The method was immunoSEQ multiplex PCR; TCRdb's version includes in-frame clones alone and lacks a portion of them. The profile shows fewer than 100,000 clones, 80% to 90% of them singletons. The sample comprised peripheral blood. The receptors come from a human donor in a cohort sampled during active COVID-19.

This sequence joins TRBV6-5 and TRBJ1-2; D uncertain. Trimming stripped 2 bases from V and 5 bases from J, with 12 bases between. This CDR3 is 14 amino acids long. Germline CDR1 is MNHEY and CDR2 is SVGAGI. The CDR3 bases are TGTGCCAGCAGTTACACATCATTGGCATATGGCTACACCTTC. It yields the protein CASSYTSLAYGYTF.

The chain uses TRBV18 and TRBJ2-7; 13 positions agree with TRBD2. In germline, CDR1 is KGHSH, CDR2 LQKENI. The CDR3 spans 16 residues. With V trimmed by 4 bases and J by 0 bases, 3 bases remained unmatched. The CDR3 protein is CASSQGLAGYSYEQYF. In DNA form, the CDR3 reads TGTGCCAGCTCACAGGGACTAGCGGGGTACTCCTACGAGCAGTACTTC.

This clone was seen once. V gene TRBV6-5 combines with J gene TRBJ1-4; TRBD1 matches at 9 bases. The germline CDR1 and CDR2 sequences are MNHEY and SVGAGI. This CDR3 spans 13 amino acids. With V trimmed by 6 bases and J by 8 bases, 4 bases remained unmatched. The CDR3 loop is CASRTGGDEKLFF. The CDR3 bases are TGTGCCAGCAGAACAGGGGGCGACGAAAAACTGTTTTTT.

This clone has just a few counts. The chain combines TRBV7-2 with TRBJ1-2; 7 bases are shared with TRBD1. Trimming took 2 bases from V and 2 from J; bases not matched to a gene: 8. This CDR3 spans 16 amino acids. Germline V gives CDR1 SGHTA, CDR2 FQGNSA. The CDR3 spells CASSLTPDRKNYGYTF. CDR3 DNA sequence: TGTGCCAGCAGCTTAACCCCGGACAGGAAGAACTATGGCTACACCTTC.

Only one count was recorded for this clone. The V call is TRBV19, the J call TRBJ1-5; no definite D call. Germline CDR1 and CDR2: LNHDA and SQIVND (reference sequence). This CDR3 region has 15 residues. V lost 5 bases to trimming and J lost 2 bases, with 13 bases between them. As DNA, the CDR3 is TGTGCCAGTAGTGTCCAGTTTTTCGGCAATCAGCCCCAGCATTTT. This translates into CASSVQFFGNQPQHF.

This rearrangement joins TRBV7-9 to TRBJ2-7, with 8 positions matching TRBD1. There are 14 residues in the CDR3. Germline V gene sequence: CDR1 SEHNR, CDR2 FQNEAQ (reference sequence). The trim removed 3 bases at V and 4 bases at J, leaving 5 bases unmatched. CDR3 coding DNA: TGTGCCAGCAGCTTTTCAGGGGGCAGGTACGAGCAGTACTTC. The encoded protein is CASSFSGGRYEQYF.

Of note for this clone: Relative to the germline gene, one junction end is altered; a read error may explain this. The chain recombines TRBV30 with TRBJ2-7; 10 positions agree with TRBD2. Germline V gene lookup returns CDR1 GTSNPN and CDR2 SVGIG (reference sequence). This CDR3 has 17 residues. The CDR3 DNA sequence: TGTGCCTGGAGTGTAGGGGCTAGCGGGAGTAGTTCCTATGAGCAGTACTTC. It encodes CAWSVGASGSSSYEQYF.

The gene calls are TRBV7-8 and TRBJ1-2; 9 nucleotides line up with TRBD1. Trimming cost V 6 bases and J 8 bases; bases outside gene matches: 10. The CDR3 covers 14 residues. Looked up from germline, CDR1 is SGHVS and CDR2 is FQNEAQ. The CDR3 bases are TGTGCCAGCAGTCAAGCAAAGGACAGGGGAGGCTACACCTTC. Translation: CASSQAKDRGGYTF.

The rearrangement joins TRBV5-8 to TRBJ2-5; 9 bases match TRBD1. Germline V gene sequence: CDR1 SGHTS, CDR2 YDEGEE. V gave up 3 bases and J gave up 1 base; unmatched junction bases: 7. The CDR3 contains 16 residues. The CDR3 DNA reads TGTGCCAGCAGCTACCCGAGACAGGGGGGCCAAGAGACCCAGTACTTC. This gives the protein CASSYPRQGGQETQYF.

The chain links TRBV29-1 to TRBJ2-7; D ambiguous. V was pared by 5 bases and J by 5 bases, with 19 bases between. The germline CDR1 and CDR2 sequences are SQVTM and ANQGSEA. The CDR3 consists of 14 residues. CDR3 residues: CSVTRLGLADEQYF. The CDR3 nucleotides are TGCAGCGTTACGAGGCTCGGGTTAGCCGACGAGCAGTACTTC.